The entry below gives a single TCR beta chain sequence along with its context. Its antigen is as yet unknown. Sequenced with the Oncomine TCR Beta short-read assay was DNA taken from cultured CD4+ T cells. TCRdb re-called the PCR reads through MiXCR, storing one row per CDR3 protein. Found here are some 20,000 distinct CDR3 sequences, 60% of them singletons; the top ten hold more than 8.5%. The data stem from a study of vaccination and CD4 T cells after COVID-19. As to treatment: approximately 11-day PBMC culture with coronavirus spike peptide pools or control peptides (ViraFEST assay). On days 3 and 7, half the medium was swapped for fresh IL-2-containing medium. Trimming took off 4 bases at V and 3 bases at J, with 10 bases between the two ends. The CDR3 has 14 amino acids. From germline, CDR1 is SGHTA and CDR2 FQGNSA.

The clonotype was recovered from a human donor who had recovered from COVID-19. Here the sequenced sample was CD4+ T cells from blood, cultured in vitro, taken after SARS-CoV-2 vaccination. The rearrangement joins TRBV7-2 to TRBJ1-5, with TRBD1 as a possible D gene (5 bases). The CDR3 coding sequence is TGTGCCAGCAGCTCCAGGGATTTCAATCAGCCCCAGCATTTT. It specifies CASSSRDFNQPQHF. Together with reference TRBV7-2 and TRBJ1-5, the CDR3 gives the full variable domain: GAGVSQSPSNKVTEKGKDVELRCDPISGHTALYWYRQSLGQGLEFLIYFQGNSAPDKSGLPSDRFSAERTGGSVSTLTIQRTQQEDSAVYLCASSSRDFNQPQHFGDGTRLSIL.